These T cell receptor beta chains were read from a single sample in a study of OX40 agonist ivuxolimab in advanced cancers. Measured with immunoSEQ multiplex PCR; TCRdb has only the in-frame clones, and not every one. The sample lists 50,000 to 60,000 clones; approximately 90% were seen once. The input for sequencing was CD4+ or CD8+ T cells sorted from blood, taken in a trial of the OX40 agonist ivuxolimab. The receptors stem from an adult with an advanced solid tumor such as melanoma, head and neck, liver or kidney cancer. CDR3s include the opening cysteine and the closing phenylalanine or tryptophan. The order of the fields is D gene, V gene, J gene, clone size, CDR3 DNA, CDR3 protein. D genes are given only for firm matches. A row's size may be missing; if present it is once, few, many or a size class.

d_call: NA; v_call: TRBV14; j_call: TRBJ1-6; clone_size: NA; cdr3_nt: TGTGCCAGCAGCCAAGCGGGCTCCTATAATTCACCCCTCCACTTT; cdr3_aa: CASSQAGSYNSPLHF
d_call: TRBD2; v_call: TRBV4-1; j_call: TRBJ2-7; clone_size: NA; cdr3_nt: TGCGCCAGCAGCCTAGCGGGGACTGGCGAGCAGTACTTC; cdr3_aa: CASSLAGTGEQYF
d_call: NA; v_call: TRBV27; j_call: TRBJ2-5; clone_size: once; cdr3_nt: TGTGCCAGCAGGGGCCCAAAAGAGACCCAGTACTTC; cdr3_aa: CASRGPKETQYF
d_call: TRBD1; v_call: TRBV9; j_call: TRBJ1-3; clone_size: NA; cdr3_nt: TGTGCCAGCAGCGTAGAGGGGACAGGGGTATCCGGAAACACCATATATTTT; cdr3_aa: CASSVEGTGVSGNTIYF
d_call: TRBD1; v_call: TRBV5-1; j_call: TRBJ2-3; clone_size: once; cdr3_nt: TGCGCCAGCAGCCGCGCGCTGGGACAGTACACAGATACGCAGTATTTT; cdr3_aa: CASSRALGQYTDTQYF
d_call: NA; v_call: TRBV6-1; j_call: TRBJ2-3; clone_size: NA; cdr3_nt: TGTGCCAGCAGTGGGGACGGACTGACTTTTGCGGATACGCAGTATTTT; cdr3_aa: CASSGDGLTFADTQYF
d_call: NA; v_call: TRBV11-2; j_call: TRBJ1-5; clone_size: NA; cdr3_nt: TGTGCCAGCAGCTTAGACGGGGGGGATCAGCCCCAGCATTTT; cdr3_aa: CASSLDGGDQPQHF
d_call: NA; v_call: TRBV6-1; j_call: TRBJ1-2; clone_size: NA; cdr3_nt: TGTGCCAGCAGTGAATGGGGGCAAATGATTAACTATGGCTACACCTTC; cdr3_aa: CASSEWGQMINYGYTF
d_call: TRBD1; v_call: TRBV5-1; j_call: TRBJ1-3; clone_size: NA; cdr3_nt: TGCGCCAGCAGCTTAGGGACAGGAACATCAGGAAACACCATATATTTT; cdr3_aa: CASSLGTGTSGNTIYF
d_call: NA; v_call: TRBV4-1; j_call: TRBJ2-2; clone_size: NA; cdr3_nt: TGCGCCAGCAGCCAAAACAGCTTGAACACCGGGGAGCTGTTTTTT; cdr3_aa: CASSQNSLNTGELFF
d_call: TRBD1; v_call: TRBV30; j_call: TRBJ2-3; clone_size: NA; cdr3_nt: TGTGCCTGGGACAGGGCTAGCACAGATACGCAGTATTTT; cdr3_aa: CAWDRASTDTQYF
d_call: NA; v_call: TRBV9; j_call: TRBJ2-3; clone_size: NA; cdr3_nt: TGTGCCAGCAGCCCAGGGTCAGATACGCAGTATTTT; cdr3_aa: CASSPGSDTQYF
d_call: NA; v_call: TRBV30; j_call: TRBJ1-4; clone_size: NA; cdr3_nt: TGTGCCTGGGCCGGGGGGCAGGGTGGTGAAAAACTGTTTTTT; cdr3_aa: CAWAGGQGGEKLFF
d_call: NA; v_call: TRBV19; j_call: TRBJ1-1; clone_size: NA; cdr3_nt: TGTGCCAGTAGTATAATGGGGAACCAGAACACTGAAGCTTTCTTT; cdr3_aa: CASSIMGNQNTEAFF
d_call: NA; v_call: TRBV4-2; j_call: TRBJ1-6; clone_size: NA; cdr3_nt: TGTGCCAGCAGCCAAGATCCGGAAAATTCACCCCTCCACTTT; cdr3_aa: CASSQDPENSPLHF
d_call: NA; v_call: TRBV9; j_call: TRBJ2-7; clone_size: NA; cdr3_nt: TGTGCCAGCAGCTCCCGTTCCTACGAGCAGTACTTC; cdr3_aa: CASSSRSYEQYF
d_call: NA; v_call: TRBV6-5; j_call: TRBJ2-7; clone_size: once; cdr3_nt: TGTGCCAGCAGTCCCCTTATGGGGGAAGCCTACGAGCAGTACTTC; cdr3_aa: CASSPLMGEAYEQYF
d_call: TRBD1; v_call: TRBV4-1; j_call: TRBJ2-5; clone_size: NA; cdr3_nt: TGCGCCAGCAGCCAAGTGGGGGACAGCCAAGAGACCCAGTACTTC; cdr3_aa: CASSQVGDSQETQYF
d_call: NA; v_call: TRBV2; j_call: TRBJ2-7; clone_size: NA; cdr3_nt: TGTGCCAGCAGGGCGTTTGAGGACTACGAGCAGTACTTC; cdr3_aa: CASRAFEDYEQYF
d_call: NA; v_call: TRBV30; j_call: TRBJ2-3; clone_size: NA; cdr3_nt: TGTGCCTGGATGACGGGGGCTACTAGCACAGATACGCAGTATTTT; cdr3_aa: CAWMTGATSTDTQYF
d_call: TRBD2; v_call: TRBV9; j_call: TRBJ2-7; clone_size: NA; cdr3_nt: TGTGCCAGCAGCCCCGGGACTAGCGGGTCCTACGAGCAGTACTTC; cdr3_aa: CASSPGTSGSYEQYF
d_call: NA; v_call: TRBV30; j_call: TRBJ1-4; clone_size: NA; cdr3_nt: TGTGCCTGGAGTTTACCCGGGACCTATAATGAAAAACTGTTTTTT; cdr3_aa: CAWSLPGTYNEKLFF
d_call: NA; v_call: TRBV7-3; j_call: TRBJ1-1; clone_size: few; cdr3_nt: TGTGCCAGCAGCTGGGCAGGGGACACTGAAGCTTTCTTT; cdr3_aa: CASSWAGDTEAFF
d_call: NA; v_call: TRBV4-1; j_call: TRBJ2-3; clone_size: NA; cdr3_nt: TGCGCCAGCAGCCAAGTTTGGGGGGCTAGCACAGATACGCAGTATTTT; cdr3_aa: CASSQVWGASTDTQYF
d_call: TRBD1; v_call: TRBV29-1; j_call: TRBJ1-2; clone_size: once; cdr3_nt: TGCAGCGCCGACAGGGGTGGGGGCCACACCTTC; cdr3_aa: CSADRGGGHTF
d_call: NA; v_call: TRBV7-9; j_call: TRBJ2-3; clone_size: NA; cdr3_nt: TGTGCCAGCAAGGGATGGGCGGGGTTCACAGATACGCAGTATTTT; cdr3_aa: CASKGWAGFTDTQYF
d_call: NA; v_call: TRBV18; j_call: TRBJ1-2; clone_size: NA; cdr3_nt: TGTGCCAGCTCACCCTCAGGAGGGTTGGATGACTATGGCTACACCTTC; cdr3_aa: CASSPSGGLDDYGYTF
d_call: TRBD1; v_call: TRBV7-9; j_call: TRBJ1-1; clone_size: NA; cdr3_nt: TGTGCCAGCAGCTTAGGGGGACAGGGCGAGGGGAACACTGAAGCTTTCTTT; cdr3_aa: CASSLGGQGEGNTEAFF
d_call: TRBD2; v_call: TRBV5-5; j_call: TRBJ2-7; clone_size: NA; cdr3_nt: TGTGCCAGCAGCCTCGGACTAGCGGGGTTCCTCTCCTACGAGCAGTACTTC; cdr3_aa: CASSLGLAGFLSYEQYF
d_call: TRBD1; v_call: TRBV27; j_call: TRBJ2-7; clone_size: NA; cdr3_nt: TGTGCCAGCAGTTTAGGACAGGGTATAGTCTACGAGCAGTACTTC; cdr3_aa: CASSLGQGIVYEQYF
d_call: TRBD1; v_call: TRBV27; j_call: TRBJ2-7; clone_size: NA; cdr3_nt: TGTGCCAGCGGGCCAGGGGGCTCCTACGAGCAGTACTTC; cdr3_aa: CASGPGGSYEQYF
d_call: NA; v_call: TRBV10-2; j_call: TRBJ2-2; clone_size: NA; cdr3_nt: TGCGCCAGCAGTCTCACCCGGACATCCGGGGAGCTGTTTTTT; cdr3_aa: CASSLTRTSGELFF
d_call: NA; v_call: TRBV10-1; j_call: TRBJ2-7; clone_size: medium-sized; cdr3_nt: TGCGCCAGCAGTGAGTCAGAAAGCTACGAGCAGTACTTC; cdr3_aa: CASSESESYEQYF
d_call: TRBD2; v_call: TRBV4-1; j_call: TRBJ2-5; clone_size: NA; cdr3_nt: TGCGCCAGCAGCTTGGGGCTAGCGGGGGGGTTGGGAGAGACCCAGTACTTC; cdr3_aa: CASSLGLAGGLGETQYF
d_call: NA; v_call: TRBV9; j_call: TRBJ2-3; clone_size: NA; cdr3_nt: TGTGCCAGCAGCGTAGAAGGGTCGACAGATACGCAGTATTTT; cdr3_aa: CASSVEGSTDTQYF
d_call: TRBD2; v_call: TRBV10-3; j_call: TRBJ2-4; clone_size: NA; cdr3_nt: TGTGCCATCAGGGGGACTAGCGGGGACTTGTACTTC; cdr3_aa: CAIRGTSGDLYF
d_call: NA; v_call: TRBV19; j_call: TRBJ2-7; clone_size: NA; cdr3_nt: TGTGCCAGTAGTATAGTCGCGTTCTCCTACGAGCAGTACTTC; cdr3_aa: CASSIVAFSYEQYF
d_call: NA; v_call: TRBV7-9; j_call: TRBJ1-1; clone_size: NA; cdr3_nt: TGTGCCAGCAGCTTAACCGCTGAAGCTTTCTTT; cdr3_aa: CASSLTAEAFF
d_call: NA; v_call: TRBV7-2; j_call: TRBJ2-7; clone_size: NA; cdr3_nt: TGTGCCAGCAGCTACGCGGACCACGACGAGCAGTACTTC; cdr3_aa: CASSYADHDEQYF
d_call: TRBD1; v_call: TRBV5-5; j_call: TRBJ2-5; clone_size: NA; cdr3_nt: TGTGCCAGCACCGAGGACAGGGTCGAGGGAGAGACCCAGTACTTC; cdr3_aa: CASTEDRVEGETQYF
d_call: NA; v_call: TRBV6-6; j_call: TRBJ1-1; clone_size: NA; cdr3_nt: TGTGCCAGCAGCGGAATGAACACTGAAGCTTTCTTT; cdr3_aa: CASSGMNTEAFF
d_call: NA; v_call: TRBV19; j_call: TRBJ1-1; clone_size: NA; cdr3_nt: TGTGCCAGTAGTTTTAACACTGAAGCTTTCTTT; cdr3_aa: CASSFNTEAFF
d_call: TRBD1; v_call: TRBV6-6; j_call: TRBJ1-1; clone_size: NA; cdr3_nt: TGTGCCAGCGAAACAGGGGGCTTGAACACTGAAGCTTTCTTT; cdr3_aa: CASETGGLNTEAFF
d_call: NA; v_call: TRBV30; j_call: TRBJ1-2; clone_size: once; cdr3_nt: TGTGCCTGGAGTGAGGGGCGGGGGCGCGACTATGGCTACACCTTC; cdr3_aa: CAWSEGRGRDYGYTF
d_call: NA; v_call: TRBV7-9; j_call: TRBJ2-7; clone_size: NA; cdr3_nt: TGTGCCAGCCAACAGGGAACCTACGAGCAGTACTTC; cdr3_aa: CASQQGTYEQYF
d_call: NA; v_call: TRBV13; j_call: TRBJ2-4; clone_size: NA; cdr3_nt: TGTGCCAGCAGCTTAGGGGTCAGCAGAGACTTAAACATTCAGTACTTC; cdr3_aa: CASSLGVSRDLNIQYF
d_call: NA; v_call: TRBV15; j_call: TRBJ2-1; clone_size: NA; cdr3_nt: TGTGCCACCAGCAGGGCCTTACCTAATGAGCAGTTCTTC; cdr3_aa: CATSRALPNEQFF
d_call: NA; v_call: TRBV7-9; j_call: TRBJ2-6; clone_size: NA; cdr3_nt: TGTGCCAGCAGCCCTCCCCGGGGGACCCCTGGGGCCAACGTCCTGACTTTC; cdr3_aa: CASSPPRGTPGANVLTF
d_call: NA; v_call: TRBV7-9; j_call: TRBJ2-7; clone_size: NA; cdr3_nt: TGTGCCAGCAGCCCCTCGTATACCTACGAGCAGTACTTC; cdr3_aa: CASSPSYTYEQYF
d_call: TRBD2; v_call: TRBV7-9; j_call: TRBJ2-7; clone_size: medium-sized; cdr3_nt: TGTGCCAGCAGCCCCCCGGCGGGGGAACCCTACGAGCAGTACTTC; cdr3_aa: CASSPPAGEPYEQYF
d_call: NA; v_call: TRBV29-1; j_call: TRBJ2-7; clone_size: NA; cdr3_nt: TGCAGCGTTGAAATCGGCAGGGAGAATTACGAGCAGTACTTC; cdr3_aa: CSVEIGRENYEQYF